This TCR beta chain was found in a study of blood T cell repertoires in COVID-19. Sequencing was performed with immunoSEQ multiplex PCR; in TCRdb, only in-frame clones are kept and a portion is missing. The sample lists about 120,000 clones, 85% occurring once. This CDR3 is built from 16 residues. Per germline, CDR1 SGHAT and CDR2 FQNNGV. V shed 5 bases, J shed 3 bases, and the junction held 9 bases outside the gene matches. The chain carries TRBV11-2 and TRBJ2-7; 11 nucleotides align to TRBD1. The sequencing sample was made of peripheral blood. This TCR came from a man older than 75 with acute or convalescent COVID-19. The CDR3 DNA follows: TGTGCCAGCAGCCGACTACCCGGGACAGGGGGCTACGAGCAGTACTTC. Its protein product is CASSRLPGTGGYEQYF.